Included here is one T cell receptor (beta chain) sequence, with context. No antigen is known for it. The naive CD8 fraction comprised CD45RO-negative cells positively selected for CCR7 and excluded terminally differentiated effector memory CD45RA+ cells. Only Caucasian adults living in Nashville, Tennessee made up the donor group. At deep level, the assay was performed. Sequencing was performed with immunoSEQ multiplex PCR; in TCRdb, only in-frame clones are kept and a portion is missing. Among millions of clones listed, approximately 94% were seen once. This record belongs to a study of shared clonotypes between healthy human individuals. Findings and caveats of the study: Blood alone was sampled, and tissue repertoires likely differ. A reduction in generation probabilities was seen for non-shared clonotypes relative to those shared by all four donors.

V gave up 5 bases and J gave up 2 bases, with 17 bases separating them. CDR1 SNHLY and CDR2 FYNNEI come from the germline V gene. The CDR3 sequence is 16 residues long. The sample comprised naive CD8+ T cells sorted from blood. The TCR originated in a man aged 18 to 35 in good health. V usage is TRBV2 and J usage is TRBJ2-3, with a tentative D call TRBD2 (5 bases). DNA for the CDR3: TGTGCCAGCAGTTGGGAGCAGGAGCGGCCCACAGATACGCAGTATTTT. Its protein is CASSWEQERPTDTQYF.